These 5 T cell receptor beta chains share one sample of origin, sequenced in a study of blood T cell repertoires in COVID-19. The table came from immunoSEQ multiplex PCR; TCRdb's copy has only in-frame clones and leaves some out. The sample includes approximately 300,000 clones, roughly 87% of them seen just once. The specimen sequenced was peripheral blood. These receptors were obtained from a man younger than 35 with active or convalescent COVID-19.

The J gene is TRBJ2-7, the V gene TRBV10-2; TRBD1 aligns across 9 bases. This CDR3 spans 12 amino acids. V shed 8 bases, J shed 6 bases, and the junction held 5 bases outside the gene matches. Germline values: CDR1 WSHSY, CDR2 SAAADI. In DNA, the CDR3 is TGCGCCAGCTTGGGACAGGGCCTCGAGCAGTACTTC. It translates to CASLGQGLEQYF.

The chain has TRBV6-5 and TRBJ1-2; D remains ambiguous. This CDR3 comprises 15 residues. From germline, CDR1 is MNHEY and CDR2 SVGAGI. Trimming shortened V by 0 bases and J by 6 bases, and 14 bases separated the two germline ends. DNA of the CDR3: TGTGCCAGCAGTTACTCAGGACGAGGGTCGGATGGCTACACCTTC. Translating gives CASSYSGRGSDGYTF.

CDR3 in DNA: TGTGCCAGCAGCTACAGGGTTCGGGAAGCTTTCTTT. This gives the protein CASSYRVREAFF. This chain joins TRBV5-6 and TRBJ1-1; perhaps TRBD1 as D (6 bases). Germline V gene sequence: CDR1 SGHDT, CDR2 YYEEEE. The CDR3 extends over 12 amino acids. With 3 bases removed from V and 8 bases from J, the gap between germline ends came to 11 bases.

The V gene is TRBV5-4, the J gene TRBJ2-7; 15 bases are a match to TRBD2. The CDR3 runs 15 residues. J was trimmed by 4 bases and V by 4 bases; bases with no gene match: 3. The germline V gene has CDR1 SGHNT and CDR2 YYREEE (reference sequence). This CDR3 reads CASSGGLAGGYEQYF. CDR3 nucleotides: TGTGCCAGCAGCGGCGGACTAGCGGGAGGGTACGAGCAGTACTTC.

The chain uses TRBV5-4 and TRBJ1-1, with D possibly TRBD1 on 5 matching bases. From germline, CDR1 is SGHNT and CDR2 YYREEE (reference sequence). The CDR3 length is 15 residues. Trimming pared 4 bases from V and 4 bases from J, leaving 17 bases between. The CDR3 DNA follows: TGTGCCAGCAGCAACCTGGACAAAGCGACCACTGAAGCTTTCTTT. It is translated as CASSNLDKATTEAFF.